This T cell receptor beta chain was sequenced in a study of human T cells and chemical hapten exposure. Ten or more counts support this clonotype. The ends lost 6 bases at V and 9 bases at J; junction bases unmatched: 4. This CDR3 is 14 amino acids long. Germline CDR1 reads MNHEY; CDR2 reads SVGEGT. Indicated time point: patch test 3, about 24 weeks after DPC sensitization. The treatment here: therapeutic diphenylcyclopropenone sensitization with weekly scalp DPC. TCRdb re-called the RACE reads with MiXCR, one entry per CDR3 protein. The profile covers 82,000 or so distinct CDR3 sequences, with under 15% appearing a single time and under 6% taken by the ten largest.

Sequenced material: whole blood, taken in connection with sensitization to the hapten diphenylcyclopropenone (DPC). The rearrangement links TRBV6-2 or TRBV6-3 to TRBJ1-6; 11 bases agree with TRBD1. This sequence was found in a woman between 45 and 65 years old with alopecia areata. Some clones in this sample may be carry-over from other donors' samples. The CDR3 is CASSGQGAGSPLHF. The CDR3 coding sequence is TGTGCCAGCAGCGGACAGGGGGCTGGTTCACCCCTCCACTTT.